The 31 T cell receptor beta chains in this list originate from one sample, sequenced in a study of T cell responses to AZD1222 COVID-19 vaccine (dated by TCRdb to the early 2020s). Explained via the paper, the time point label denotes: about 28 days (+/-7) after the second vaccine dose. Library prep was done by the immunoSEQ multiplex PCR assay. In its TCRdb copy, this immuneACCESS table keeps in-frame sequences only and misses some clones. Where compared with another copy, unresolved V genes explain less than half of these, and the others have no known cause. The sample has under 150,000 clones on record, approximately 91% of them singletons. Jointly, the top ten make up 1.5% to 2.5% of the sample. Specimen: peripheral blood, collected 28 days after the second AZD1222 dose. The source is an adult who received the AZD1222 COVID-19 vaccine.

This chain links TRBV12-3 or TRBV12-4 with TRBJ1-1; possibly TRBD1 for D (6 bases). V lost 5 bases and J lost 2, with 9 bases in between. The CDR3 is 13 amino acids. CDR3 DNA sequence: TGTGCCAGCAGTACAGGGTACAACACTGAAGCTTTCTTT. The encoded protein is CASSTGYNTEAFF.

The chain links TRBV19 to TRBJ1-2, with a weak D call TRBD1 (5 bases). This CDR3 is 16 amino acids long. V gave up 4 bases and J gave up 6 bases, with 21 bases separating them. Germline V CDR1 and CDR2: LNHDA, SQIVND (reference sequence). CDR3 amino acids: CASSTRDGSWGNGYTF. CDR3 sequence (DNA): TGTGCCAGTAGTACCAGGGACGGGTCCTGGGGGAATGGCTACACCTTC.

The CDR3 DNA reads TGTGCCAGCATAGGACAGGGCGGATGGGAAGCTTTCTTT. Its translation is CASIGQGGWEAFF. The chain couples TRBV6-5 to TRBJ1-1, with 8 positions matching TRBD1. CDR3 length: 13 residues. V trimming: 7 bases; J trimming: 8 bases; junction bases outside the gene matches: 9. CDR1 is MNHEY and CDR2 is SVGAGI in the germline V gene.

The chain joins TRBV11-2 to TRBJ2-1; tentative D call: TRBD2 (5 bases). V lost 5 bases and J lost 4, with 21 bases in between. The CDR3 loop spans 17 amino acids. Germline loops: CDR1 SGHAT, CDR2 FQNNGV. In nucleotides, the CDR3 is TGTGCCAGCAGCCCCTACCGGACTGGAATTGAGTACAATGAGCAGTTCTTC. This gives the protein CASSPYRTGIEYNEQFF.

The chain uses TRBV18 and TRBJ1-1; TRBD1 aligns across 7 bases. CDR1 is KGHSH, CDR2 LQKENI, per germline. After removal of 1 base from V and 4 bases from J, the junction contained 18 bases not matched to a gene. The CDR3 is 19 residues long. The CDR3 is CASSPRSMESTGRGTEAFF. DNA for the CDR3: TGTGCCAGCTCACCACGTTCGATGGAATCGACAGGGAGGGGCACTGAAGCTTTCTTT. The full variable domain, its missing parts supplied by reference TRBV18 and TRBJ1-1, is NAGVMQNPRHLVRRRGQEARLRCSPMKGHSHVYWYRQLPEEGLKFMVYLQKENIIDESGMPKERFSAEFPKEGPSILRIQQVVRGDSAAYFCASSPRSMESTGRGTEAFFGQGTRLTVV.

The CDR3 protein is CASSVVLFGTGYTGELFF. The CDR3 nucleotides are TGTGCCAGCAGTGTAGTTTTGTTTGGGACAGGGTATACCGGGGAGCTGTTTTTT. The chain is built from TRBV6-1 and TRBJ2-2; 9 bases fit TRBD1. CDR1 is MNHNS, CDR2 SASEGT, per germline. V lost 4 bases to trimming and J lost 5 bases; unmatched junction nucleotides: 14. The CDR3 covers 18 residues.

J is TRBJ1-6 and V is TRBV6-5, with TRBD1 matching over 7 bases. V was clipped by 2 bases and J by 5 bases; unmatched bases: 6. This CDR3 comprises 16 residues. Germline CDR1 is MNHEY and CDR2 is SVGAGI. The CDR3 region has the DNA TGTGCCAGCAGTTACGGTCAGGGGGTCAATAATTCACCCCTCCACTTT. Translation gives CASSYGQGVNNSPLHF.

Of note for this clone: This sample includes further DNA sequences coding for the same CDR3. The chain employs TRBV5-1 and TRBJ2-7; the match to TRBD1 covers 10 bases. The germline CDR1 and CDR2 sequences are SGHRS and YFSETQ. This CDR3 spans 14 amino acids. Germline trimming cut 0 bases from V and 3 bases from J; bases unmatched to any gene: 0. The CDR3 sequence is CASSLGTGGYEQYF. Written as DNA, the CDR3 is TGCGCCAGCAGCTTGGGGACAGGGGGCTACGAGCAGTACTTC.

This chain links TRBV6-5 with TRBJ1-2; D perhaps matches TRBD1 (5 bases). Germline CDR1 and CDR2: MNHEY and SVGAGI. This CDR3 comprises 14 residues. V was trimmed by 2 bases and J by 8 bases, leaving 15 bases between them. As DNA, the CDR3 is TGTGCCAGCAGTTACGGGCGGGGGACGGCGGGCTACACCTTC. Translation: CASSYGRGTAGYTF.

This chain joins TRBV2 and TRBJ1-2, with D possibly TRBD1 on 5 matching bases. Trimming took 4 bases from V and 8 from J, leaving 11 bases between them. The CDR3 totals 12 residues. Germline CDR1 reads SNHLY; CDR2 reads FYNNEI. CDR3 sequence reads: CASSVEQAGYTF. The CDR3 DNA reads TGTGCCAGCAGTGTCGAACAGGCAGGCTACACCTTC.

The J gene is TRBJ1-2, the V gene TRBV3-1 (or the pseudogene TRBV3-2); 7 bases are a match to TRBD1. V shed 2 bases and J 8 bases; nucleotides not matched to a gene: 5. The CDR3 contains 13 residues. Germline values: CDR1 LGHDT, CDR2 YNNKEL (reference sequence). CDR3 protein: CASSQTGDAGYTF. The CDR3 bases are TGTGCCAGCAGCCAAACAGGGGATGCGGGCTACACCTTC.

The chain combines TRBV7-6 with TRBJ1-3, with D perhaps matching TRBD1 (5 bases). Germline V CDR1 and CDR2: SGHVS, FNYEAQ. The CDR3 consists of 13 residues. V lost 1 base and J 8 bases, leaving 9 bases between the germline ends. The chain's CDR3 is CASSLGQGHTIYF. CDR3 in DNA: TGTGCCAGCAGCTTAGGTCAGGGACACACCATATATTTT.

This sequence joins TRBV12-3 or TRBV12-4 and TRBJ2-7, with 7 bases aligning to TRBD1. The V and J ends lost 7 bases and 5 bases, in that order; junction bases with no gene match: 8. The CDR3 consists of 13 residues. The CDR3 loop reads CASTLTGEHEQYF. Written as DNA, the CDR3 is TGTGCCAGCACCCTCACAGGGGAACACGAGCAGTACTTC.

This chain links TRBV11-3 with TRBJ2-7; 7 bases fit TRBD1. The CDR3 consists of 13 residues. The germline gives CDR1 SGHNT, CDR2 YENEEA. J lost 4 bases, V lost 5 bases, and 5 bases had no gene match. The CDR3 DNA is TGTGCCAGCAGCGGGGACAGTGGGTACGAGCAGTACTTC. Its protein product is CASSGDSGYEQYF.

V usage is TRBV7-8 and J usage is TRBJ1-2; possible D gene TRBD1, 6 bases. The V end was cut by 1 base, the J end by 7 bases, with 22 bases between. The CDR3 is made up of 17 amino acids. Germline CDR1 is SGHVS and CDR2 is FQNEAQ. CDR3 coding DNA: TGTGCCAGCAGCTTAGTGGGTAGGGCAGGGAGACAGGTTGGCTACACCTTC. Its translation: CASSLVGRAGRQVGYTF.

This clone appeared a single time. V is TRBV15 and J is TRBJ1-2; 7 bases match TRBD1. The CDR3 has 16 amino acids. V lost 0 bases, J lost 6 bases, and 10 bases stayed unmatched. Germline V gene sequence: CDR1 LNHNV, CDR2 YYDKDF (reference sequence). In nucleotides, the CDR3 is TGTGCCACCAGCAGAGATCAGGGGGAAGGTTATCATGGCTACACCTTC. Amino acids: CATSRDQGEGYHGYTF. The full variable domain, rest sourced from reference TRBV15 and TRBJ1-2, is DAMVIQNPRYQVTQFGKPVTLSCSQTLNHNVMYWYQQKSSQAPKLLFHYYDKDFNNEADTPDNFQSRRPNTSFCFLDIRSPGLGDTAMYLCATSRDQGEGYHGYTFGSGTRLTVV.

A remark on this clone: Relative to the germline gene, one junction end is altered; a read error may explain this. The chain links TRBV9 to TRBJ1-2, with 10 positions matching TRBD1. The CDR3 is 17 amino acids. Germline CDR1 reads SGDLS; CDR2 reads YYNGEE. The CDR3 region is CASGVGVWGQGNYGYTF. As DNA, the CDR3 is TGTGCCAGCGGCGTAGGGGTTTGGGGACAGGGGAACTATGGCTACACCTTC.

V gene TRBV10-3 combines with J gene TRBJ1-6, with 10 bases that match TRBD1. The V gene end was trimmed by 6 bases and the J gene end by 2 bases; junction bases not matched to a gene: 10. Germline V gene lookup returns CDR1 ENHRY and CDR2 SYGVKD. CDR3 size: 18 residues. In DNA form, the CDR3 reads TGTGCCATCAGGGGAACCGGGACAGGGGTAGCCTATAATTCACCCCTCCACTTT. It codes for CAIRGTGTGVAYNSPLHF.

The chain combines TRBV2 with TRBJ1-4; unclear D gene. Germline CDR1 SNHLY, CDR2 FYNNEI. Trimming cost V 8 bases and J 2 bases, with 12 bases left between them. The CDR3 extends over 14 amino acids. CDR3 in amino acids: CASERVITNEKLFF. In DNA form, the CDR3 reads TGTGCCAGCGAGAGGGTTATCACTAATGAAAAACTGTTTTTT. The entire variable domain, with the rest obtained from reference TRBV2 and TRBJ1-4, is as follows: EPEVTQTPSHQVTQMGQEVILRCVPISNHLYFYWYRQILGQKVEFLVSFYNNEISEKSEIFDDQFSVERPDGSNFTLKIRSTKLEDSAMYFCASERVITNEKLFFGSGTQLSVL.

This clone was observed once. The CDR3 sequence: CSVSGPGGTEAFF. DNA of the CDR3: TGCAGCGTTTCCGGACCCGGGGGCACTGAAGCTTTCTTT. V and J are TRBV29-1 and TRBJ1-1; weak D call: TRBD1 (5 bases). CDR1 is SQVTM and CDR2 is ANQGSEA in the germline V gene. V gave up 5 bases and J gave up 4 bases, with 14 bases separating them. There are 13 residues in the CDR3.

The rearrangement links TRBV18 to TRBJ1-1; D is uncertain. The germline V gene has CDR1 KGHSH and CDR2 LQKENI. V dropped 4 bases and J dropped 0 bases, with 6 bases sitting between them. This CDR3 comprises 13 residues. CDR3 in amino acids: CASSLKLNTEAFF. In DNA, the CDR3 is TGTGCCAGCTCACTCAAACTGAACACTGAAGCTTTCTTT.

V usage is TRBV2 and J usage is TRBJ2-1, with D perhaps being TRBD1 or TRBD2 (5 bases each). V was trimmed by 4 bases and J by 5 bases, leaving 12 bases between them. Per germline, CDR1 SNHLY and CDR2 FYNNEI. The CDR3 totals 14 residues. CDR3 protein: CASSVGGGHNEQFF. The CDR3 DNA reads TGTGCCAGCAGTGTTGGTGGGGGTCACAATGAGCAGTTCTTC.

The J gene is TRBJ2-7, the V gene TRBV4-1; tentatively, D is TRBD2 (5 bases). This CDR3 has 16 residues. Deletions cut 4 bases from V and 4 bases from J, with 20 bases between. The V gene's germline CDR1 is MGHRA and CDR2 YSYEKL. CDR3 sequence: CASSLEHRGPDYEQYF. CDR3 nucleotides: TGCGCCAGCAGCCTCGAACATCGCGGGCCCGATTACGAGCAGTACTTC.

The CDR3 loop reads CASSELAGTDTQYF. In DNA, the CDR3 is TGTGCCAGCAGCGAACTAGCGGGAACAGATACGCAGTATTTT. V is TRBV7-2 and J is TRBJ2-3; the match to TRBD2 covers 10 bases. This CDR3 has 14 amino acids. Losses at the gene ends were 5 bases for V and 3 bases for J; bases not matched to a gene: 2. Germline V gene lookup returns CDR1 SGHTA and CDR2 FQGNSA.

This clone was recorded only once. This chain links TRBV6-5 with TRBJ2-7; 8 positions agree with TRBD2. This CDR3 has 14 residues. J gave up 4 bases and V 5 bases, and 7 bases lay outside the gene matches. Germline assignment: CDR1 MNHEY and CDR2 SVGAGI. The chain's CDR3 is CASSPREGLYEQYF. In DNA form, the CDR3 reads TGTGCCAGCAGTCCTCGGGAGGGCCTTTACGAGCAGTACTTC.

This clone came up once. The CDR3 DNA reads as TGTGCCAGCAGCTCACGATGCCCCGCCCACGAGCAGTACTTC. It yields the protein CASSSRCPAHEQYF. The chain carries TRBV7-7 and TRBJ2-7; D is ambiguous. With 4 bases removed from V and 5 bases from J, the gap between germline ends came to 15 bases. CDR1 and CDR2 (germline): SSHAT, FNYEAQ (reference sequence). The CDR3 totals 14 residues.

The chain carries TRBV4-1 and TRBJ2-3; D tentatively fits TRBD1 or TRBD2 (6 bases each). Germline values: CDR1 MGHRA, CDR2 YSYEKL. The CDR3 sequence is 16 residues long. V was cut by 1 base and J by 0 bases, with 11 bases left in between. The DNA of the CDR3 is TGCGCCAGCAGCCAAGGGGGGGCTAGAAGCACAGATACGCAGTATTTT. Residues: CASSQGGARSTDTQYF.

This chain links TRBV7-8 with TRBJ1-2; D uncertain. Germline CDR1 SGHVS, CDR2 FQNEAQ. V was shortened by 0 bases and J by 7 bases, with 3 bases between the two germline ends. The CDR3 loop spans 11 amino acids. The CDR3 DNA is TGTGCCAGCAGCTTAGCGGGTGGCTACACCTTC. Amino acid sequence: CASSLAGGYTF.

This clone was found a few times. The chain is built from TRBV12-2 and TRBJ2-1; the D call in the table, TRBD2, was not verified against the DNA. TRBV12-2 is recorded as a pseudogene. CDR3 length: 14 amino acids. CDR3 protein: CASRRGLRYNEQFF. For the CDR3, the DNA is TGTGCAAGTCGCCGGGGACTACGTTACAATGAGCAGTTCTTC.

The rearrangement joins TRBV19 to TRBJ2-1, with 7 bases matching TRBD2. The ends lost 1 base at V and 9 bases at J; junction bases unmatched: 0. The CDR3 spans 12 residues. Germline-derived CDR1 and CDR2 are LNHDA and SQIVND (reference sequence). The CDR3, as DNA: TGTGCCAGTAGTATAGGCGGGAGTGAGCAGTTCTTC. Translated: CASSIGGSEQFF.

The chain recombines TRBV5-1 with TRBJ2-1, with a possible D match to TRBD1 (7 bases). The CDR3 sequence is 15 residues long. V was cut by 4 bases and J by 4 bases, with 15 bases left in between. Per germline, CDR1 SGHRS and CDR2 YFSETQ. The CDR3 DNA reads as TGCGCCAGCAGCGGCAGGGGGGTCACGTACAATGAGCAGTTCTTC. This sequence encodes CASSGRGVTYNEQFF.